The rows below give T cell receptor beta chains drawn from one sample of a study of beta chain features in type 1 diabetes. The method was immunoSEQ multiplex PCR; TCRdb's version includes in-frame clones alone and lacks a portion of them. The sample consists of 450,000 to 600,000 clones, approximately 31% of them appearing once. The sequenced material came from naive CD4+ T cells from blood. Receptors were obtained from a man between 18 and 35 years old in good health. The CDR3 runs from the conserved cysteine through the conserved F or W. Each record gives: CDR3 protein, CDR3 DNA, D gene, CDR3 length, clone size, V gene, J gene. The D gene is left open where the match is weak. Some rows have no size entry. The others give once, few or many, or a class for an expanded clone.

CDR3 protein: CASSLRTGQETQYF
CDR3 DNA: TGTGCCAGTAGTCTACGGACCGGCCAAGAGACCCAGTACTTC
D gene: -
CDR3 length: 14
clone size: -
V gene: TRBV19
J gene: TRBJ2-5

CDR3 protein: CASSLRGAYGYTF
CDR3 DNA: TGTGCCAGCAGTTTACGGGGTGCCTATGGCTACACCTTC
D gene: -
CDR3 length: 13
clone size: -
V gene: TRBV28
J gene: TRBJ1-2

CDR3 protein: CASRSTSGFTGELFF
CDR3 DNA: TGTGCCAGCAGGTCGACTAGCGGGTTCACCGGGGAGCTGTTTTTT
D gene: TRBD2
CDR3 length: 15
clone size: few
V gene: TRBV28
J gene: TRBJ2-2

CDR3 protein: CASSLVASNYNEQFF
CDR3 DNA: TGCGCCAGCAGCTTGGTGGCTAGTAATTACAATGAGCAGTTCTTC
D gene: -
CDR3 length: 15
clone size: -
V gene: TRBV5-1
J gene: TRBJ2-1

CDR3 protein: CASSLSVGNTEAFF
CDR3 DNA: TGCGCCAGCAGCTTGTCCGTTGGGAACACTGAAGCTTTCTTT
D gene: -
CDR3 length: 14
clone size: -
V gene: TRBV5-1
J gene: TRBJ1-1

CDR3 protein: CASSRTGEATYEQYF
CDR3 DNA: TGTGCCAGCAGCCGGACAGGGGAGGCCACCTACGAGCAGTACTTC
D gene: TRBD1
CDR3 length: 15
clone size: -
V gene: TRBV7-6
J gene: TRBJ2-7

CDR3 protein: CASSVGLVETQYF
CDR3 DNA: TGCGCCAGCAGCGTCGGACTAGTGGAGACCCAGTACTTC
D gene: TRBD2
CDR3 length: 13
clone size: -
V gene: TRBV4-1
J gene: TRBJ2-5

CDR3 protein: CSVDLGGPRYEQYF
CDR3 DNA: TGCAGCGTTGATCTGGGAGGGCCTCGGTACGAGCAGTACTTC
D gene: TRBD2
CDR3 length: 14
clone size: few
V gene: TRBV29-1
J gene: TRBJ2-7

CDR3 protein: CASSSDPGRLGYTF
CDR3 DNA: TGCGCCAGCAGCTCTGACCCGGGCCGTCTCGGCTACACCTTC
D gene: -
CDR3 length: 14
clone size: -
V gene: TRBV5-1
J gene: TRBJ1-2

CDR3 protein: CASSPITGELFF
CDR3 DNA: TGTGCCAGCTCACCTATCACCGGGGAGCTGTTTTTT
D gene: -
CDR3 length: 12
clone size: -
V gene: TRBV18
J gene: TRBJ2-2

CDR3 protein: CASSQAGGGRDSYNEQFF
CDR3 DNA: TGCGCCAGCAGCCAAGCTGGTGGCGGGAGGGATTCCTACAATGAGCAGTTCTTC
D gene: TRBD2
CDR3 length: 18
clone size: -
V gene: TRBV4-1
J gene: TRBJ2-1

CDR3 protein: CASSSLAVYNEQFF
CDR3 DNA: TGCGCCAGCAGCTCACTAGCGGTTTACAATGAGCAGTTCTTC
D gene: TRBD2
CDR3 length: 14
clone size: -
V gene: TRBV5-1
J gene: TRBJ2-1

CDR3 protein: CASSLTGGGVDEQFF
CDR3 DNA: TGTGCCAGCAGCCTGACAGGGGGTGGAGTGGATGAGCAGTTCTTC
D gene: TRBD1
CDR3 length: 15
clone size: -
V gene: TRBV7-9
J gene: TRBJ2-1

CDR3 protein: CASSERGHSTDTQYF
CDR3 DNA: TGTGCCAGCAGTGAGAGGGGGCATAGCACAGATACGCAGTATTTT
D gene: TRBD1
CDR3 length: 15
clone size: -
V gene: TRBV2
J gene: TRBJ2-3

CDR3 protein: CATSKGLSYEQYF
CDR3 DNA: TGTGCCACCAGCAAGGGACTGAGCTACGAGCAGTACTTC
D gene: -
CDR3 length: 13
clone size: -
V gene: TRBV15
J gene: TRBJ2-7

CDR3 protein: CAWRHRSGANVLTF
CDR3 DNA: TGTGCCTGGAGGCACAGGTCCGGGGCCAACGTCCTGACTTTC
D gene: -
CDR3 length: 14
clone size: many
V gene: TRBV30
J gene: TRBJ2-6

CDR3 protein: CASRLVVVPEADIQYF
CDR3 DNA: TGTGCAAGTCGCTTAGTGGTAGTTCCCGAAGCGGACATTCAGTACTTC
D gene: -
CDR3 length: 16
clone size: few
V gene: TRBV12-2
J gene: TRBJ2-4

CDR3 protein: CASSPTGDYDYGYTF
CDR3 DNA: TGTGCCAGCTCACCGACAGGGGACTACGACTATGGCTACACCTTC
D gene: TRBD1
CDR3 length: 15
clone size: -
V gene: TRBV18
J gene: TRBJ1-2

CDR3 protein: CAQAGTPSGYNEQFF
CDR3 DNA: TGTGCCCAAGCCGGGACTCCGTCGGGGTACAATGAGCAGTTCTTC
D gene: -
CDR3 length: 15
clone size: -
V gene: TRBV7-9
J gene: TRBJ2-1

CDR3 protein: CAGGWTGGTDTQYF
CDR3 DNA: TGTGCCGGAGGCTGGACAGGTGGAACAGATACGCAGTATTTT
D gene: TRBD1
CDR3 length: 14
clone size: -
V gene: TRBV7-2
J gene: TRBJ2-3

CDR3 protein: CAWRYRVNEKLFF
CDR3 DNA: TGTGCCTGGAGATACAGGGTTAATGAAAAACTGTTTTTT
D gene: -
CDR3 length: 13
clone size: few
V gene: TRBV30
J gene: TRBJ1-4

CDR3 protein: CASSVGQGAYGYTF
CDR3 DNA: TGTGCCAGCAGCGTAGGTCAAGGCGCCTATGGCTACACCTTC
D gene: -
CDR3 length: 14
clone size: -
V gene: TRBV9
J gene: TRBJ1-2

CDR3 protein: CAISSSSSSTDTQYF
CDR3 DNA: TGTGCCATCAGTTCCTCCAGCTCTAGCACAGATACGCAGTATTTT
D gene: -
CDR3 length: 15
clone size: -
V gene: TRBV10-3
J gene: TRBJ2-3

CDR3 protein: CAWSGVQNTEAFF
CDR3 DNA: TGTGCCTGGAGTGGGGTTCAGAACACTGAAGCTTTCTTT
D gene: -
CDR3 length: 13
clone size: -
V gene: TRBV30
J gene: TRBJ1-1

CDR3 protein: CASSLPDRSYEQYF
CDR3 DNA: TGTGCCAGCAGCTTACCGGACAGGTCCTACGAGCAGTACTTC
D gene: TRBD1
CDR3 length: 14
clone size: -
V gene: TRBV7-9
J gene: TRBJ2-7

CDR3 protein: CASSLSGRRETQYF
CDR3 DNA: TGTGCCAGCAGCTTGTCTGGGAGGCGGGAGACCCAGTACTTC
D gene: -
CDR3 length: 14
clone size: -
V gene: TRBV11-2
J gene: TRBJ2-5

CDR3 protein: CASSQVGGVYGYTF
CDR3 DNA: TGCGCCAGCAGCCAAGTTGGAGGGGTCTATGGCTACACCTTC
D gene: -
CDR3 length: 14
clone size: -
V gene: TRBV4-1
J gene: TRBJ1-2

CDR3 protein: CASSSRGRLEQYF
CDR3 DNA: TGTGCCAGCAGCTCAAGGGGCCGGCTCGAGCAGTACTTC
D gene: -
CDR3 length: 13
clone size: few
V gene: TRBV7-9
J gene: TRBJ2-7

CDR3 protein: CAMSRELRTDTQYF
CDR3 DNA: TGTGCCATGTCCAGGGAATTGCGCACAGATACGCAGTATTTT
D gene: -
CDR3 length: 14
clone size: few
V gene: TRBV10-3
J gene: TRBJ2-3

CDR3 protein: CASSGVGDTQYF
CDR3 DNA: TGTGCCAGCAGTGGGGTCGGAGATACGCAGTATTTT
D gene: -
CDR3 length: 12
clone size: few
V gene: TRBV2
J gene: TRBJ2-3

CDR3 protein: CASSTRQGGETQYF
CDR3 DNA: TGCGCCAGCAGCACGAGACAGGGAGGGGAGACCCAGTACTTC
D gene: -
CDR3 length: 14
clone size: -
V gene: TRBV5-1
J gene: TRBJ2-5

CDR3 protein: CASSVATDPYNEQFF
CDR3 DNA: TGTGCCAGCAGCGTAGCTACAGATCCCTACAATGAGCAGTTCTTC
D gene: -
CDR3 length: 15
clone size: few
V gene: TRBV9
J gene: TRBJ2-1